Each of the 14 T cell receptor beta chains below was sequenced from the same sample in a study of cytomegalovirus exposure and HLA in healthy donors. 13 Jbeta primers and 60 Vbeta primers were used for the PCR. Generated by immunoSEQ multiplex PCR, the TCRdb table keeps only in-frame clones and is missing some. The sample has 50,000 to 70,000 clones, 75% to 85% seen once. The sample taken for sequencing was PBMCs. These receptor sequences come from a human donor in good health.

The chain uses TRBV19 and TRBJ1-5; tentatively, D is TRBD1 (6 bases). V lost 6 bases and J lost 2, with 11 bases in between. Germline CDR1 is LNHDA and CDR2 is SQIVND (reference sequence). This CDR3 has 14 amino acids. CDR3 loop: CASSGRGGNQPQHF. CDR3 nucleotide sequence: TGTGCCAGTAGCGGCAGGGGTGGCAATCAGCCCCAGCATTTT. Full variable domain (rest looked up from reference TRBV19 and TRBJ1-5): DGGITQSPKYLFRKEGQNVTLSCEQNLNHDAMYWYRQDPGQGLRLIYYSQIVNDFQKGDIAEGYSVSREKKESFPLTVTSAQKNPTAFYLCASSGRGGNQPQHFGDGTRLSIL.

V gene TRBV11-3 combines with J gene TRBJ2-7; possible D gene TRBD1, 7 bases. The germline V gene has CDR1 SGHNT and CDR2 YENEEA. The V end lost 5 bases, the J end lost 1 base, and 15 bases lay between the germline ends. This CDR3 has 15 amino acids. The CDR3 loop reads CASSPGGGRSYEQYF. DNA of the CDR3: TGTGCCAGCAGCCCAGGGGGTGGGAGGTCCTACGAGCAGTACTTC.

The table lists this clone with a few counts. The J gene is TRBJ1-1, the V gene TRBV5-1, with D possibly being TRBD1 (5 bases). V was pared by 4 bases and J by 0 bases, with 13 bases between. There are 15 residues in the CDR3. Germline lookup yields CDR1 SGHRS and CDR2 YFSETQ. The CDR3 DNA reads TGCGCCAGCAGCCCCGGGGGGGGAGTGAACACTGAAGCTTTCTTT. Translating gives CASSPGGGVNTEAFF.

The chain has TRBV2 and TRBJ2-5; no reliable D call. V was trimmed by 7 bases and J by 4 bases, leaving 13 bases between them. The CDR3 has 13 amino acids. From germline, CDR1 is SNHLY and CDR2 FYNNEI. In DNA form, the CDR3 reads TGTGCCAGCACTCCGGATAGCAGAGAGACCCAGTACTTC. Its translation is CASTPDSRETQYF.

The genes are TRBV7-8 and TRBJ1-5; D not resolved. V was clipped by 6 bases and J by 0 bases, with 18 bases between them. The length of the CDR3 is 17 residues. CDR1 SGHVS and CDR2 FQNEAQ come from the germline V gene. Here the CDR3 reads CASSPTPGIYSNQPQHF. CDR3 in DNA: TGTGCCAGCAGTCCCACGCCCGGGATATATAGCAATCAGCCCCAGCATTTT.

The rearrangement joins TRBV7-2 to TRBJ1-2; TRBD1 might be the D (5 bases). The germline V gene encodes CDR1 SGHTA and CDR2 FQGNSA. The CDR3 is made up of 13 amino acids. V dropped 1 base and J dropped 4 bases, with 7 bases sitting between them. The DNA for the CDR3 is TGTGCCAGCAGCTTAGAGACAGTCTATGGCTACACCTTC. It codes for CASSLETVYGYTF.

This clone was counted between two and nine times. J is TRBJ2-7 and V is TRBV4-1; a weak D match, TRBD1 (5 bases). V was clipped by 4 bases and J by 3 bases, with 10 bases between them. The V gene's germline CDR1 is MGHRA and CDR2 YSYEKL. The CDR3 sequence is 13 residues long. CDR3: CASSRQTHYEQYF. CDR3 nucleotides: TGCGCCAGCAGCCGACAGACCCACTACGAGCAGTACTTC.

The chain has TRBV7-2 and TRBJ1-6; possibly TRBD1 for D (6 bases). With 4 bases removed from V and 4 bases from J, the gap between germline ends came to 11 bases. Germline CDR1 SGHTA, CDR2 FQGNSA. The CDR3 consists of 15 residues. This CDR3 reads CASSWGGVYNSPLHF. CDR3 coding DNA: TGTGCCAGCAGCTGGGGGGGCGTTTATAATTCACCCCTCCACTTT.

The gene calls are TRBV10-1 and TRBJ2-1, with D perhaps TRBD1 (6 bases). V was cut by 6 bases and J by 5 bases, with 17 bases left in between. This CDR3 has 15 residues. Germline values: CDR1 WNHNN, CDR2 SYGVQD (reference sequence). The CDR3 nucleotides are TGCGCCAGCAGCCCTTGGATGGGGGCCAACAATGAGCAGTTCTTC. This gives the protein CASSPWMGANNEQFF.

This rearrangement joins TRBV5-5 to TRBJ1-1; weak D call: TRBD1 (6 bases). This CDR3 is built from 14 residues. Germline values: CDR1 SGHKS, CDR2 YYEKEE (reference sequence). The V end lost 3 bases, the J end lost 8 bases, and 17 bases lay between the germline ends. CDR3: CASSSTGTQSEAFF. CDR3 nucleotide sequence: TGTGCCAGCAGCTCGACCGGGACACAAAGCGAAGCTTTCTTT.

CDR3 nucleotides: TGCGCCAGCAGCCAAGATCCGTTCTCTGGGGCCAACGTCCTGACTTTC. It specifies CASSQDPFSGANVLTF. V gene TRBV4-3 combines with J gene TRBJ2-6; D not resolved. V lost 0 bases and J lost 0, with 6 bases in between. This CDR3 comprises 16 residues. The germline V gene encodes CDR1 LGHNA and CDR2 YSLEER.

The chain uses TRBV19 and TRBJ2-5; TRBD2 matches 9 bases. The junction had 3 bases not matched to a gene; V was cut back by 5 bases and J by 2 bases. The CDR3 runs to 14 residues. CDR1 is LNHDA and CDR2 is SQIVND in the germline V gene (reference sequence). CDR3 in amino acids: CASSRLAAQETQYF. CDR3 nucleotides: TGTGCCAGTAGTCGACTAGCGGCACAAGAGACCCAGTACTTC.

The rearrangement joins TRBV18 to TRBJ1-2; 8 positions agree with TRBD1. This CDR3 has 19 residues. The V segment lost 5 bases and the J segment 0 bases; nucleotides outside the gene matches: 17. Germline V gives CDR1 KGHSH, CDR2 LQKENI. CDR3 in amino acids: CASSTGQGASYVTNYGYTF. In DNA form, the CDR3 reads TGTGCCAGCTCAACCGGACAGGGAGCGAGCTACGTAACTAACTATGGCTACACCTTC.

The gene calls are TRBV7-3 and TRBJ1-1; no definite D call. CDR3 length equals 15 residues. The germline V gene has CDR1 SGHTA and CDR2 FQGTGA. The V and J ends lost 1 base and 0 bases respectively, with 9 bases between them. CDR3 region: CASSLNGLMNTEAFF. CDR3 coding DNA: TGTGCCAGCAGCTTAAATGGACTCATGAACACTGAAGCTTTCTTT.